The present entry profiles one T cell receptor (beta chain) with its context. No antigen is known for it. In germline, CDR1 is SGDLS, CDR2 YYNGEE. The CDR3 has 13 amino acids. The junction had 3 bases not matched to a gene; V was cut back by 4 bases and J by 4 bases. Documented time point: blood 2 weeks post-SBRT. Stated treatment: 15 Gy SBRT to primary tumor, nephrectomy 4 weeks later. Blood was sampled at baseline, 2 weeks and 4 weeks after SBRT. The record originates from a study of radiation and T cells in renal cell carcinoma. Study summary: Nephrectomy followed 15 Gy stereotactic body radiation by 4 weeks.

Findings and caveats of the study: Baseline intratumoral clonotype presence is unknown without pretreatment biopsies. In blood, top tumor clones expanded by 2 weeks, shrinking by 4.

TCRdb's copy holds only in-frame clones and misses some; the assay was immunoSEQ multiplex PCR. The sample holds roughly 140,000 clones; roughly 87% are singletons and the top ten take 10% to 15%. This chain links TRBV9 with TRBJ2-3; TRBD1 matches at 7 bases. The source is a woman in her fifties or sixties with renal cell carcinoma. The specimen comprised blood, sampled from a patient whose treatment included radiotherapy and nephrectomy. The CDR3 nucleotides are TGTGCCAGCAGCCGAGACAGGGCAGATACGCAGTATTTT. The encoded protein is CASSRDRADTQYF.